This T cell receptor beta chain was observed in a study of cytomegalovirus exposure and HLA in healthy donors. V lost 1 base to trimming and J lost 8 bases; unmatched junction nucleotides: 3. CDR1 and CDR2 from the germline V gene are MNHNS and SASEGT. CDR3 size: 15 residues. The study ran its PCR with 60 Vbeta and 13 Jbeta primers. Measured with immunoSEQ multiplex PCR; TCRdb has only the in-frame clones, and not every one. This sample carries some 34,000 clones, with 3% to 4% going to the ten biggest clones. This chain links TRBV6-1 with TRBJ2-1, with 12 bases aligning to TRBD1. The sequenced sample was PBMCs. The receptor was derived from a man in his forties in good health and CMV-seronegative. The CDR3, as DNA: TGTGCCAGCAGTGAAGAAGGGACAGGGGGCTATGAGCAGTTCTTC. It codes for CASSEEGTGGYEQFF.